The sequence of this TCR beta chain was determined in a study of vaccination and CD4 T cells after COVID-19. As to treatment: roughly nine-day PBMC culture with coronavirus spike peptide pools or control peptides (ViraFEST assay). Sequenced with the Oncomine TCR Beta short-read assay was DNA taken from cultured CD4+ T cells. One entry per CDR3 protein results from TCRdb running MiXCR on the PCR reads. Among fewer than 5,500 distinct CDR3 sequences listed, roughly two fifths were seen once. With 3 bases removed from V and 7 bases from J, the gap between germline ends came to 16 bases. From germline, CDR1 is DFQATT and CDR2 SNEGSKA (reference sequence). The CDR3 sequence is 15 residues long. Remarks on this clonotype: Antigen unknown.

This TCR was sampled from a human donor who had recovered from COVID-19. The chain couples TRBV20-1 to TRBJ1-6; D not resolved. The starting material was CD4+ T cells from blood, cultured in vitro, obtained after SARS-CoV-2 vaccination. CDR3 DNA: TGCAGTGCTAGTTGGGGTACGGGGATGAATTCACCCCTCCACTTT. Encoded protein: CSASWGTGMNSPLHF.